This T cell receptor beta chain was found in a study of identical twins. This clonotype was recorded at least ten times. Unique molecular identifiers were present on cDNA, and template switching added a universal primer site. TCRdb redid the calling of the 5' RACE reads with MiXCR, one entry per CDR3 protein. This repertoire shows about 690,000 distinct CDR3 sequences, 5.5% to 7.5% found once; its top ten account for roughly 2%. CDR1 MGHRA and CDR2 YSYEKL come from the germline V gene. V lost 2 bases and J lost 7; bases outside the gene matches: 2. The CDR3 sequence is 14 residues long. The chain joins TRBV4-1 to TRBJ1-6, with 7 positions matching TRBD1. This TCR was sampled from a man in his late teens or twenties in good health. The specimen sequenced was naive T cells sorted from blood. CDR3 nucleotide sequence: TGCGCCAGCAGCCAAAGGGGACAGAATTCACCCCTCCACTTT. Residues: CASSQRGQNSPLHF.